This is a list of T cell receptor beta chains from one sample in a study of CD8 T cells in ankylosing spondylitis. MiXCR, applied by TCRdb to the 5' RACE reads, yields one record per CDR3 protein. The sample has about 220,000 distinct CDR3 sequences; 20% to 30% are singletons. The sequencing sample was made of blood, either unsorted or a sorted T cell fraction (not recorded which). All receptors come from a male donor with ankylosing spondylitis or in good health (not recorded which). Both conserved end residues are part of each CDR3. The D gene is left open where the match is weak. Rows give clone size only sometimes, using once, few, many, or a class for an expanded clone.

d_gene	v_gene	abundance	j_gene	CDR3nt	CDR3aa
NA	TRBV20-1	NA	TRBJ2-1	TGCAGTGCTAGGGGGTGGGGTGCTTCCTACAATGAGCAGTTCTTC	CSARGWGASYNEQFF
NA	TRBV10-3	once	TRBJ2-7	TGTGCCATCAGCAGGGGTGGGGAGCAGTACTTC	CAISRGGEQYF
NA	TRBV29-1	many	TRBJ1-1	TGCAGCGTTGAAGAAGGGACTAACACTGAAGCTTTCTTT	CSVEEGTNTEAFF
NA	TRBV5-1	NA	TRBJ2-7	TGCGCCAGCAGCTTGAAGGCGGGTTACGAGCAGTACTTC	CASSLKAGYEQYF
NA	TRBV12-3/TRBV12-4	many	TRBJ1-1	TGTGCCAGCAAAAGGGCCTGGGCGGCGGGCACTGAAGCTTTCTTT	CASKRAWAAGTEAFF
NA	TRBV29-1	NA	TRBJ2-7	TGCAGCGTTGCTTATGGACAGTCCTACGAGCAGTACTTC	CSVAYGQSYEQYF
TRBD1	TRBV6-2/TRBV6-3	many	TRBJ2-4	TGTGCCAGCAGTTCTCCCAGGGGACAGGGGGCAAACATTCAGTACTTC	CASSSPRGQGANIQYF
NA	TRBV29-1	many	TRBJ1-1	TGCAGCGTTGGACACCTGAACACTGAAGCTTTCTTT	CSVGHLNTEAFF
TRBD2	TRBV12-3/TRBV12-4	NA	TRBJ2-1	TGTGCCAGCAGTTCGCCCCTAGCGGGAGGGGCTGGTGAGCAGTTCTTC	CASSSPLAGGAGEQFF
TRBD2	TRBV20-1	NA	TRBJ2-3	TGCAGTGCCGCCTTCGGGCTAGCGGAACCATCCGATACGCAGTATTTT	CSAAFGLAEPSDTQYF
TRBD2	TRBV4-1	NA	TRBJ2-7	TGCGCCAGCAGCCAAGGGATAGCGGGAGTTACCTACGAGCAGTACTTC	CASSQGIAGVTYEQYF
NA	TRBV20-1	NA	TRBJ2-3	TGCAGTGCTATAGGGACGGAGAGCACAGATACGCAGTATTTT	CSAIGTESTDTQYF
NA	TRBV7-2	NA	TRBJ2-3	TGTGCCAGCAGCTTTAAGGGGAGCACAGATACGCAGTATTTT	CASSFKGSTDTQYF
TRBD1	TRBV20-1	NA	TRBJ2-5	TGCAGTGCTAAACATGGACAGGGCGACGAGACCCAGTACTTC	CSAKHGQGDETQYF
TRBD1	TRBV20-1	NA	TRBJ2-1	TGCAGTGCTAGAGAGACAGGGTCACGGTACAATGAGCAGTTCTTC	CSARETGSRYNEQFF
NA	TRBV14	NA	TRBJ2-2	TGTGCCAGCAGTGTGCAGACGAACACCGGGGAGCTGTTTTTT	CASSVQTNTGELFF
TRBD1	TRBV12-3/TRBV12-4	many	TRBJ1-1	TGTGCCAGCAGTTTCAGACAGGGTAGGGACACTGAAGCTTTCTTT	CASSFRQGRDTEAFF
TRBD2	TRBV9	NA	TRBJ2-2	TGTGCCAGCAGCAAACGACTAGCGGTGAACACCGGGGAGCTGTTTTTT	CASSKRLAVNTGELFF
NA	TRBV6-1	NA	TRBJ1-1	TGTGCCAGCAGTCAAGCCGGCTGGGTGGGGAACACTGAAGCTTTCTTT	CASSQAGWVGNTEAFF
NA	TRBV12-3/TRBV12-4	NA	TRBJ1-5	TGTGCCAGCAGCCTTGAGTATAGCAATCAGCCCCAGCATTTT	CASSLEYSNQPQHF
NA	TRBV6-5	many	TRBJ2-2	TGTGCCAGCAGTTACTCGGGGTCTACCGGGGAGCTGTTTTTT	CASSYSGSTGELFF
TRBD2	TRBV29-1	many	TRBJ2-7	TGCAGCGTTGAACTGGGAGGGATCGGGCAGTACTTC	CSVELGGIGQYF
NA	TRBV2	NA	TRBJ2-1	TGTGCCAGTCGATTCGGCCGGGAGCAGTTCTTC	CASRFGREQFF
TRBD2	TRBV7-6	many	TRBJ2-3	TGTGCCAGCAGCTATCGACTAGCGGGAGTTCCAGATACGCAGTATTTT	CASSYRLAGVPDTQYF
NA	TRBV10-3	many	TRBJ1-1	TGTGCCATCAGTGAGTCTCTGAACACTGAAGCTTTCTTT	CAISESLNTEAFF
TRBD1	TRBV29-1	NA	TRBJ2-7	TGCAGCGTTGGTAGGACCCGGGACAGGGCCCACGAGCAGTACTTC	CSVGRTRDRAHEQYF
TRBD2	TRBV10-3	once	TRBJ2-7	TGTGCCATCGGTCAGGGACTAGCGAACAACGAGCAGTACTTC	CAIGQGLANNEQYF
TRBD2	TRBV5-1	many	TRBJ2-7	TGCGCCAGCAGCTTCGCTGCGGGAGGGGCGGTAGGCGAGCAGTACTTC	CASSFAAGGAVGEQYF
NA	TRBV10-3	NA	TRBJ2-7	TGTGCCATCAGTGCCACGGGTCCCTCCTACGAGCAGTACTTC	CAISATGPSYEQYF
TRBD2	TRBV18	many	TRBJ2-1	TGTGCCAGCTCACCTGGACTAGCGGGACACAATGAGCAGTTCTTC	CASSPGLAGHNEQFF
TRBD2	TRBV9	many	TRBJ2-3	TGTGCCAGCAGCCCCCCCGCGGAGACTAGCGGGAGAACTACGCAGTATTTT	CASSPPAETSGRTTQYF
NA	TRBV7-3	NA	TRBJ2-2	TGTGCCAGCAGCTTATTGGCAACCACCGGGGAGCTGTTTTTT	CASSLLATTGELFF
TRBD2	TRBV12-3/TRBV12-4	many	TRBJ2-5	TGTGCCAGCAGTCCCCCCGGGACTAGCGGGAAGGAGACCCAGTACTTC	CASSPPGTSGKETQYF
TRBD1	TRBV20-1	NA	TRBJ1-1	TGCAGTGCTAGAGACCGGACAGGAGAGAACACTGAAGCTTTCTTT	CSARDRTGENTEAFF
NA	TRBV5-5	NA	TRBJ2-1	TGTGCCAGCAGCGGGACATATTACAATGAGCAGTTCTTC	CASSGTYYNEQFF
TRBD2	TRBV3-1	NA	TRBJ2-5	TGTGCCAGCAGCCAAGACGGCGGGAGGGCCCAAGAGACCCAGTACTTC	CASSQDGGRAQETQYF
TRBD1	TRBV4-2	many	TRBJ2-7	TGTGCCAGCAGCCAAGATCTGGGGACAGGGGGCGGATACGAGCAGTACTTC	CASSQDLGTGGGYEQYF
TRBD2	TRBV4-1	many	TRBJ2-1	TGCGCCAGCAGCCAACTGGGACTAGTCTCCTACAATGAGCAGTTCTTC	CASSQLGLVSYNEQFF
NA	TRBV10-3	many	TRBJ2-4	TGTGCCATCAGTGACGCGGGACCTGGGGCCAAAAACATTCAGTACTTC	CAISDAGPGAKNIQYF
TRBD2	TRBV28	many	TRBJ2-1	TGTGCCAGCAGTCCCTCGGGCGGGAGGAATGAGCAGTTCTTC	CASSPSGGRNEQFF
TRBD1	TRBV12-3/TRBV12-4	many	TRBJ1-3	TGTGCCAGCAGTTTGGGGACAGGGTCCTCTGGAAACACCATATATTTT	CASSLGTGSSGNTIYF
NA	TRBV27	many	TRBJ2-5	TGTGCCAGCAGTTTGTTGGAGGGTTCGGGGACCCAGTACTTC	CASSLLEGSGTQYF
TRBD1	TRBV25-1	many	TRBJ1-6	TGTGCCAGCAGTGATAGGACAGGAGGTGATAATTCACCCCTCCACTTT	CASSDRTGGDNSPLHF
NA	TRBV21-1	many	TRBJ2-1	NA	CASSKAGWGEGNEQFF
TRBD2	TRBV20-1	many	TRBJ2-5	TGCAGTGCGAGCCTTAGCGGGAGGGCCAAAGAGACCCAGTACTTC	CSASLSGRAKETQYF
NA	TRBV3-1	many	TRBJ2-5	TGTGCCAGCAGCCAAGTGGGAGGCCAGACCCAGTACTTC	CASSQVGGQTQYF
TRBD1	TRBV20-1	many	TRBJ2-3	TGCAGTGCTAGAGGGGGACAGGGAGGTACAGATACGCAGTATTTT	CSARGGQGGTDTQYF
NA	TRBV5-5	many	TRBJ2-5	TGTGCCAGCAGCTTGGACGGGGAAGTATTGGGGACCCAGTACTTC	CASSLDGEVLGTQYF
TRBD2	TRBV15	many	TRBJ2-3	TGTGCCACCAGCTCCCGACTAGCGGTCGCCGGAGATACGCAGTATTTT	CATSSRLAVAGDTQYF
NA	TRBV10-3	NA	TRBJ2-1	TGTGCCATCAGTCGGGACAGCACTAGCGGCCGGTGGTTCTTC	CAISRDSTSGRWFF
TRBD2	TRBV20-1	many	TRBJ2-1	TGCAGTGCTAGCGGGAGGGCCGGCAATGAGCAGTTCTTC	CSASGRAGNEQFF
NA	TRBV4-1	many	TRBJ1-5	TGCGCCAGCAGCCAAGAAAGAGGAGGGGAGAACCAGCATTTT	CASSQERGGENQHF
TRBD2	TRBV20-1	NA	TRBJ2-1	TGCAGTGCCGTTACTAGCGGGACTTACAATGAGCAGTTCTTC	CSAVTSGTYNEQFF
NA	TRBV6-2/TRBV6-3	many	TRBJ2-2	TGTGCCAGCAGCCCAAGGATAGCGTCGAACACCGGGGAGCTGTTTTTT	CASSPRIASNTGELFF
TRBD2	TRBV20-1	many	TRBJ2-7	TGCAGTGCTAGGGGGACTAGCGGGGACTACGAGCAGTACTTC	CSARGTSGDYEQYF
NA	TRBV15	NA	TRBJ2-5	TGTGCCACCAGCAGAGATTTCGGGACCCAGTACTTC	CATSRDFGTQYF
TRBD1	TRBV20-1	few	TRBJ2-1	TGCAGTGCACCTGACGGCGGACAGGGCTACAATGAGCAGTTCTTC	CSAPDGGQGYNEQFF
TRBD1	TRBV27	once	TRBJ1-2	TGTGCCAGCAGCCCCGGGACACAGGGGGCCGGAAGCTACACCTTC	CASSPGTQGAGSYTF
NA	TRBV18	many	TRBJ1-1	TGTGCCAGCTCACCGGGGTCGGGGACGGGCACTGAAGCTTTCTTT	CASSPGSGTGTEAFF